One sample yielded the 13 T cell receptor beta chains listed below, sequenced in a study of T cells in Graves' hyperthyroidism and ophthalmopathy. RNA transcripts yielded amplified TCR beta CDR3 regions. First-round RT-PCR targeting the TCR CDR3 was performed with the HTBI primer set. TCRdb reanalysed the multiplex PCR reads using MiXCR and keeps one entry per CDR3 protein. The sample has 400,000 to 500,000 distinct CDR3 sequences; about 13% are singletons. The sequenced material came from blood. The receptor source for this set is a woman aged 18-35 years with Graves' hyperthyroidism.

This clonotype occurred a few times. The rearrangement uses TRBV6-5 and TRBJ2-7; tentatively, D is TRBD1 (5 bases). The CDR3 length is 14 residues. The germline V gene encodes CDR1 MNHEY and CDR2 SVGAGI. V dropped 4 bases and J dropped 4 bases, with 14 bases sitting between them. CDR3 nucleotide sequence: TGTGCCAGCAGTTCTGTACTGGGGCCGTACGAGCAGTACTTC. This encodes CASSSVLGPYEQYF.

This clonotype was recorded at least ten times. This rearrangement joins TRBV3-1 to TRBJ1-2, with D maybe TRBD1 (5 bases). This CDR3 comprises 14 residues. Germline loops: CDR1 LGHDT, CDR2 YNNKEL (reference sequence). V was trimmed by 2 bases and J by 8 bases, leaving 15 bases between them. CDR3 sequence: CASSQLGGGAGYTF. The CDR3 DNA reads TGTGCCAGCAGCCAATTAGGAGGAGGGGCCGGCTACACCTTC.

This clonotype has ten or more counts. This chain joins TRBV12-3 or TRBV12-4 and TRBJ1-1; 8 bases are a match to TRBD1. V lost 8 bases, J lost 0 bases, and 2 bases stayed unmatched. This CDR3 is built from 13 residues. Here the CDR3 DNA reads TGTGCCAGCGGGACAGGTATGAACACTGAAGCTTTCTTT. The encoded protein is CASGTGMNTEAFF.

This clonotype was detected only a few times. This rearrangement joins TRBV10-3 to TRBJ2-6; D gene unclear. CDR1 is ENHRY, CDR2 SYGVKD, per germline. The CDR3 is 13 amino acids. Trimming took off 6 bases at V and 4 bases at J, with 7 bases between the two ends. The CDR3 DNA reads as TGTGCCATCAGGGAAGCGGGGGCCAACGTCCTGACTTTC. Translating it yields CAIREAGANVLTF.

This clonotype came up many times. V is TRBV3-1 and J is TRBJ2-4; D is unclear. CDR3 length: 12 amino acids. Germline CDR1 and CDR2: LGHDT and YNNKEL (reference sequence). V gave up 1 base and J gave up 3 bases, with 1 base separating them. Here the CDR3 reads CASSQGKNIQYF. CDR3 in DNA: TGTGCCAGCAGCCAAGGCAAAAACATTCAGTACTTC.

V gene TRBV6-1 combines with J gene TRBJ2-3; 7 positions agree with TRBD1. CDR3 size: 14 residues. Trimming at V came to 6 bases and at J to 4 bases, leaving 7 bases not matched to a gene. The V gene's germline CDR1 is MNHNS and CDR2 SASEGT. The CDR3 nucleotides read TGTGCCAGCAGCATGAGACAGGGTTCAGATACGCAGTATTTT. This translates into CASSMRQGSDTQYF.

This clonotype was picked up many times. The CDR3 spells CAWSVRDGQFF. The CDR3 bases are TGTGCCTGGAGTGTACGAGACGGGCAGTTCTTC. This chain uses TRBV30 with TRBJ2-1; D gene ambiguous. The germline V and J ends were trimmed by 0 bases and 12 bases, with 9 bases remaining between them. The CDR3 extends over 11 amino acids. Germline V gene data show CDR1 as GTSNPN and CDR2 as SVGIG (reference sequence).

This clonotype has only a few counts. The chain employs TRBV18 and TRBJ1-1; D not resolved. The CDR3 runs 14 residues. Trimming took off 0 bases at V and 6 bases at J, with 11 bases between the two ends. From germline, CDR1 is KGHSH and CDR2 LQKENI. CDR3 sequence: CASSPPALFAEAFF. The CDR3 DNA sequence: TGTGCCAGCTCACCACCGGCGCTTTTCGCTGAAGCTTTCTTT.

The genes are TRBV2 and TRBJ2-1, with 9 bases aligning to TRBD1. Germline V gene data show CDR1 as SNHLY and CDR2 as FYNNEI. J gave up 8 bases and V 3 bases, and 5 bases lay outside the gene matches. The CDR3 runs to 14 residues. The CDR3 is CASSDGTGTDEQFF. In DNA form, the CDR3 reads TGTGCCAGCAGTGACGGGACAGGGACAGATGAGCAGTTCTTC.

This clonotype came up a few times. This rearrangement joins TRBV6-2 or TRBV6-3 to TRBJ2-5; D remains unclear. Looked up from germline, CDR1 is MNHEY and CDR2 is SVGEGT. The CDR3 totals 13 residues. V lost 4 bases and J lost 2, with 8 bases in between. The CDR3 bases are TGTGCCAGCAGTTCGACGGAACAAGAGACCCAGTACTTC. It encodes CASSSTEQETQYF.

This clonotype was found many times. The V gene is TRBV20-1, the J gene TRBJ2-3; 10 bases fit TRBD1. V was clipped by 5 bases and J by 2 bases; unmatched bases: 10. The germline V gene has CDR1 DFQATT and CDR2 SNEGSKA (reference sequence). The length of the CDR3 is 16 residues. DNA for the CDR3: TGCAGTGCTCAAAGTCCGGGACAGGGGATCACAGATACGCAGTATTTT. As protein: CSAQSPGQGITDTQYF.

The CDR3 coding sequence is TGTGCCAGCTCACCACTATCGCAGGGGGCCTTTGGTAATCAGCCCCAGCATTTT. It encodes CASSPLSQGAFGNQPQHF. The V and J genes are TRBV18 and TRBJ1-5; 8 bases agree with TRBD1. Per the germline V gene, CDR1 is KGHSH and CDR2 is LQKENI. Losses at the gene ends were 1 base for V and 4 bases for J; bases not matched to a gene: 12. CDR3 length equals 18 residues.

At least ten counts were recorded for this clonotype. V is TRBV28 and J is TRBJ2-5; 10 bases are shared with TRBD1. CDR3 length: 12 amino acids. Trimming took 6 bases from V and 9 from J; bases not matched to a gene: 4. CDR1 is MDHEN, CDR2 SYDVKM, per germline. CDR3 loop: CASSPGTGAQYF. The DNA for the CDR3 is TGTGCCAGCAGCCCGGGGACAGGGGCCCAGTACTTC.